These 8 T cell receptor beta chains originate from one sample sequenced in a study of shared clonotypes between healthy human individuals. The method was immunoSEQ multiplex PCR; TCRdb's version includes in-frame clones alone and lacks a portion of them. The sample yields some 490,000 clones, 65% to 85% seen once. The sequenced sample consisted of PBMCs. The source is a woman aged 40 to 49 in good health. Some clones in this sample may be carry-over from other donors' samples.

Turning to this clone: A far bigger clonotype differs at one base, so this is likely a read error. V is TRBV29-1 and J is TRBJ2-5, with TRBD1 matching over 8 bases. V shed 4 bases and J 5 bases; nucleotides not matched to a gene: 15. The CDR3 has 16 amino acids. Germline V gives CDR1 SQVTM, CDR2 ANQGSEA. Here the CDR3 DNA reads TGCAGCGTTGTAAACCATTTAACAGGGGGAGGCGAGACCCAGTACTTC. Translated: CSVVNHLTGGGETQYF.

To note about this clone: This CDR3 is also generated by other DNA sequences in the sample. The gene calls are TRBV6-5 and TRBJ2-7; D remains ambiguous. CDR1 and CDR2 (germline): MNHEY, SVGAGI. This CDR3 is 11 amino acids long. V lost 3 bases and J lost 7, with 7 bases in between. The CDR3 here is CASSYLGEQYF. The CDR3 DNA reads TGTGCCAGCAGTTATCTCGGTGAGCAGTACTTC.

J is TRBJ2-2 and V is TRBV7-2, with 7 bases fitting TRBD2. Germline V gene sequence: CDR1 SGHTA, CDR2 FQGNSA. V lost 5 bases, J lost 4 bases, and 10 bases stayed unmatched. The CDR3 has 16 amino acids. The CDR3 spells CASSINAGEGTGELFF. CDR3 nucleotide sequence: TGTGCCAGCAGCATAAACGCGGGAGAGGGCACCGGGGAGCTGTTTTTT.

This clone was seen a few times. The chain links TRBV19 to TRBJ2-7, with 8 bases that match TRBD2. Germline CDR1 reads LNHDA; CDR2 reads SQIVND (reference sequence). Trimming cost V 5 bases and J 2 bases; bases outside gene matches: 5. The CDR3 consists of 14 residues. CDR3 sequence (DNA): TGTGCCAGTAGTCAGTCGGGAGGGACCTACGAGCAGTACTTC. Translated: CASSQSGGTYEQYF.

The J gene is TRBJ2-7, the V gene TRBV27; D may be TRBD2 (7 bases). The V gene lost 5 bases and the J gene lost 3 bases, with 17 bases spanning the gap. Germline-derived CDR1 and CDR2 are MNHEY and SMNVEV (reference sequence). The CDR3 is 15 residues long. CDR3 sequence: CASSPGAGRGYEQYF. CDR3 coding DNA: TGTGCCAGCAGTCCAGGGGCAGGGAGGGGCTACGAGCAGTACTTC.

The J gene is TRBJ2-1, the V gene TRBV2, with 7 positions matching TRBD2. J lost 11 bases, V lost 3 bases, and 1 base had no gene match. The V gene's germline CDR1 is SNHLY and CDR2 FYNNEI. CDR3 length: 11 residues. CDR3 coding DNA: TGTGCCAGCAGTGAGGGGGGGAAGCAGTTCTTC. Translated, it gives CASSEGGKQFF.

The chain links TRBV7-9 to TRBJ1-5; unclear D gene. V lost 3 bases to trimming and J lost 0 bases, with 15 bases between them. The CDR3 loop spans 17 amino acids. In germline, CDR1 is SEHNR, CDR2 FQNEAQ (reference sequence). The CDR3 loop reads CASSFLGTHYSNQPQHF. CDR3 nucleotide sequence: TGTGCCAGCAGCTTCCTCGGTACACATTATAGCAATCAGCCCCAGCATTTT.

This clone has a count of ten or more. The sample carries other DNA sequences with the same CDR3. CDR3 coding DNA: TGTGCCTTAGCCTTGGACCAGATAGTGGCCTACGAGCAGTACTTC. Translation gives CALALDQIVAYEQYF. This chain uses TRBV30 with TRBJ2-5; D is unclear. The J call is doubtful: the DNA matches TRBJ2-7 better. CDR1 is GTSNPN and CDR2 is SVGIG in the germline V gene (reference sequence). The CDR3 runs to 15 residues.